This TCR beta chain was recorded in a study of blood T cell repertoires in COVID-19. Germline V gene sequence: CDR1 ENHRY, CDR2 SYGVKD. This CDR3 is built from 16 residues. After removal of 0 bases from V and 5 bases from J, the junction contained 6 bases not matched to a gene. TCRdb's copy holds only in-frame clones and misses some; the assay was immunoSEQ multiplex PCR. The table lists a few hundred thousand clones, less than 85% of them singletons, with about 3.6% in the top ten. This TCR was sampled from an elderly woman with acute or convalescent COVID-19. This sequence joins TRBV10-3 and TRBJ2-5; 10 bases agree with TRBD2. Sequencing used peripheral blood. The CDR3 sequence is CAISESERGGMETQYF. In DNA, the CDR3 is TGTGCCATCAGTGAGTCCGAGCGGGGGGGTATGGAGACCCAGTACTTC.